The present T cell receptor beta chain was sequenced within a study of somatic mutations in cytotoxic T cells in rheumatoid arthritis. On the study more broadly: Certain V beta antibody-stained T-cell populations, V beta1+ cells sequenced for TCRB among them, were flow-sorted to nearly 100% purity.

The data were produced by immunoSEQ multiplex PCR, yet TCRdb's version contains in-frame clones alone and is incomplete. Among tens of thousands of clones listed, 70% to 85% were seen once. Notes on the study in general: Clonality of CD8+ cells rose with age in rheumatoid arthritis patients but not healthy controls. Nobody had found out which antigens the expanded CD8+ clones targeted.

A remark on this clone: Its antigen is undetermined.

Female donors made up about three fifths of the healthy controls, blood donors whose median age was around 60 years (range about 21-80). This clonotype was obtained from a man between 35 and 55 years old in good health. The sequencing input was CD8+ T cells sorted from blood.

CDR3 protein: CAWSPSSWATNEKLFF. In DNA form, the CDR3 reads TGTGCCTGGAGTCCCAGTTCGTGGGCAACTAATGAAAAACTGTTTTTT. J is TRBJ1-4 and V is TRBV30; no firm D call. The CDR3 has 16 amino acids. Per the germline V gene, CDR1 is GTSNPN and CDR2 is SVGIG (reference sequence). Trimming stripped 2 bases from V and 0 bases from J, with 13 bases between.